This TCR beta chain was captured in a study of metastatic and nonmetastatic thyroid tumors. Looking at the study overall: Repertoire comparison spanned blood and tumor or nodule tissue of malignant and benign thyroid patients. Study findings and constraints: Relative to benign nodules, malignant thyroid tumors were reportedly characterized by significantly elevated TCR beta diversity in blood and tumor.

This clone has at least ten counts. As yet, its antigen is unknown. Prior to thyroid surgery, none of the patients had received any treatment. Under the authors' procedure: To classify distant metastasis in papillary thyroid cancer, a model was built from CDR3 differences across clinicopathological groups. TCRdb reprocessed the PCR reads using MiXCR. The V and J calls were not made by the authors but by TCRdb's processing. The data contain about 22,000 clones, more than 20% of them seen just once; the ten biggest clones take up around 75%. The V segment lost 0 bases and the J segment 2 bases; nucleotides outside the gene matches: 12. This CDR3 contains 18 residues. Looked up from germline, CDR1 is DFQATT and CDR2 is SNEGSKA (reference sequence).

Sequencing was performed on blood. The chain couples TRBV20-1 to TRBJ1-1, with TRBD1 identical over 10 bases. The receptor's source is a male donor with papillary thyroid cancer or a benign thyroid nodule (not recorded which). Some clones in this sample may be carry-over from other donors' samples. CDR3 DNA: TGCAGTGCTAGAGACGAGGTGACAGGGGGCAGGTTTAACACTGAAGCTTTCTTT. This translates into CSARDEVTGGRFNTEAFF.